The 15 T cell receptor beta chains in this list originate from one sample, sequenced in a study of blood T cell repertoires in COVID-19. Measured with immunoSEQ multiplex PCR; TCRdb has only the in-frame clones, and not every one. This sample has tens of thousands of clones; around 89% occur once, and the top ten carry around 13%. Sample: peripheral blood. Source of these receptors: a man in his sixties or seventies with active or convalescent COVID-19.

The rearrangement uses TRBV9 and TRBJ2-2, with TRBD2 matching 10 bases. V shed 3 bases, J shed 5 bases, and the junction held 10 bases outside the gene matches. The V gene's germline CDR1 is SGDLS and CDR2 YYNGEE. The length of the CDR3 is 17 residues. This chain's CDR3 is CASSARLAGTRTGELFF. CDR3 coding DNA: TGTGCCAGCAGCGCAAGACTAGCGGGCACGAGGACCGGGGAGCTGTTTTTT. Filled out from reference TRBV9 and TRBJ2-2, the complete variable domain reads DSGVTQTPKHLITATGQRVTLRCSPRSGDLSVYWYQQSLDQGLQFLIQYYNGEERAKGNILERFSAQQFPDLHSELNLSSLELGDSALYFCASSARLAGTRTGELFFGEGSRLTVL.

In DNA form, the CDR3 reads TGTGCCAGCAGCCAAAGACAGGGGTCTGGGGCCAACGTCCTGACTTTC. It codes for CASSQRQGSGANVLTF. This chain connects TRBV7-3 to TRBJ2-6; 8 bases are a match to TRBD1. V dropped 5 bases and J dropped 1; count of bases not matched to a gene: 4. The CDR3 runs 16 residues. Germline CDR1 reads SGHTA; CDR2 reads FQGTGA.

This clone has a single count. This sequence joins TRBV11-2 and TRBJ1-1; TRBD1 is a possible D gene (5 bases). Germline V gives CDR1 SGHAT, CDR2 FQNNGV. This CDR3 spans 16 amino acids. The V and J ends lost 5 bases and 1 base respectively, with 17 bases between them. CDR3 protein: CASSRQFQTGNTEAFF. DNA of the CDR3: TGTGCCAGCAGCCGCCAGTTCCAAACAGGGAACACTGAAGCTTTCTTT.

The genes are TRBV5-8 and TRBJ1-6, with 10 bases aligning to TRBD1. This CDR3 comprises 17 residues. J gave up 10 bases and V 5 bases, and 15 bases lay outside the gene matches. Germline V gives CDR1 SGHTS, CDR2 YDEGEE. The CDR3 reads CASRPGQGLRVESPLHF. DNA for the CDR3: TGTGCCAGCAGACCGGGACAGGGGCTTCGGGTGGAATCACCCCTCCACTTT.

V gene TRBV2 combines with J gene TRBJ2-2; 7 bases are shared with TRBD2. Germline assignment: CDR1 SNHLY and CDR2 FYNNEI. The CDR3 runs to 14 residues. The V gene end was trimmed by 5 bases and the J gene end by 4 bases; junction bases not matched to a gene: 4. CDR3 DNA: TGTGCCAGCAGTATAGCGGGTGGCACCGGGGAGCTGTTTTTT. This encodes CASSIAGGTGELFF.

The DNA of the CDR3 is TGCAGCGTGCCCCAGAACTATGGCTACACCTTC. It is translated as CSVPQNYGYTF. V gene TRBV29-1 combines with J gene TRBJ1-2; the D is unclear. The CDR3 is 11 residues long. V lost 6 bases and J 2 bases, leaving 7 bases between the germline ends. From germline, CDR1 is SQVTM and CDR2 ANQGSEA.

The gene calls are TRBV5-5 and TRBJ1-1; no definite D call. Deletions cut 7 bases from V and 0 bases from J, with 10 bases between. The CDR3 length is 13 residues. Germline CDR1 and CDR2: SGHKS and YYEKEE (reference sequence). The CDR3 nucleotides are TGTGCCAGCCGCCCTCTAATGAACACTGAAGCTTTCTTT. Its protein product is CASRPLMNTEAFF. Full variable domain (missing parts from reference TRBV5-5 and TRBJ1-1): DAGVTQSPTHLIKTRGQQVTLRCSPISGHKSVSWYQQVLGQGPQFIFQYYEKEERGRGNFPDRFSARQFPNYSSELNVNALLLGDSALYLCASRPLMNTEAFFGQGTRLTVV.

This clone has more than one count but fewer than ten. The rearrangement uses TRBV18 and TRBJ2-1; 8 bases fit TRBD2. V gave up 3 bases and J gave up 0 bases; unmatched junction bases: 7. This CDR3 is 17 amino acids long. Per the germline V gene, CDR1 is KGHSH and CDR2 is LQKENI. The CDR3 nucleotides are TGTGCCAGCTCACCCTCTGTACTAGCGGTCTCCTACAATGAGCAGTTCTTC. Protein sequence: CASSPSVLAVSYNEQFF.

Here the CDR3 reads CASSEDRAKMFEAFF. CDR3 DNA: TGCGCCAGCAGCGAGGACAGGGCAAAGATGTTCGAAGCTTTCTTT. The V call is TRBV5-1, the J call TRBJ1-1; 8 nucleotides match TRBD1. The length of the CDR3 is 15 residues. Germline CDR1 is SGHRS and CDR2 is YFSETQ. V trimming: 4 bases; J trimming: 8 bases; junction bases outside the gene matches: 13. Full variable domain (outside the CDR3, taken from reference TRBV5-1 and TRBJ1-1): KAGVTQTPRYLIKTRGQQVTLSCSPISGHRSVSWYQQTPGQGLQFLFEYFSETQRNKGNFPGRFSGRQFSNSRSEMNVSTLELGDSALYLCASSEDRAKMFEAFFGQGTRLTVV.

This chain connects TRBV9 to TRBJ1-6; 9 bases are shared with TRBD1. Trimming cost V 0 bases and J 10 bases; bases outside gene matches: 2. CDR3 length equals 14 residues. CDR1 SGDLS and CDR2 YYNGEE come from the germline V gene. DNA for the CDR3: TGTGCCAGCAGCGTAGGTACAGGGGGCTCACCCCTCCACTTT. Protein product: CASSVGTGGSPLHF.

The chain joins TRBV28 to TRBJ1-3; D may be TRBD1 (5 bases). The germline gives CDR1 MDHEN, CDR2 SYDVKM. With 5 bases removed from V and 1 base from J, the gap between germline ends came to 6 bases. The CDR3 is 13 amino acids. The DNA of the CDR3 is TGTGCCAGCAGTCGACAGTCTGGAAACACCATATATTTT. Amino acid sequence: CASSRQSGNTIYF.

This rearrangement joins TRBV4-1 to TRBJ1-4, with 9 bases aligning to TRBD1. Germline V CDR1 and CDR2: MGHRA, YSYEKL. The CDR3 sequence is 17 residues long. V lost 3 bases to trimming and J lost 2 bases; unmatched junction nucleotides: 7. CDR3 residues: CASSQGQGASTNEKLFF. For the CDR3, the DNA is TGCGCCAGCAGCCAGGGACAGGGTGCTTCTACTAATGAAAAACTGTTTTTT.

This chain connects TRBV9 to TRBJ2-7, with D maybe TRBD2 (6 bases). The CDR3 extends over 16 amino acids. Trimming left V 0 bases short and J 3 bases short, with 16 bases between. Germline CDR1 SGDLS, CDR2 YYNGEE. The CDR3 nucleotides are TGTGCCAGCAGCGTAGCTAGGCCACGGAGGGGCTACGAGCAGTACTTC. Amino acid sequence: CASSVARPRRGYEQYF.

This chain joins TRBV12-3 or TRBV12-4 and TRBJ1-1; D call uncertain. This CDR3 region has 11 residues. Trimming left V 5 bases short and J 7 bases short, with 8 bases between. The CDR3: CASSPRSEAFF. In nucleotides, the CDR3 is TGTGCCAGCAGTCCAAGGAGTGAAGCTTTCTTT.

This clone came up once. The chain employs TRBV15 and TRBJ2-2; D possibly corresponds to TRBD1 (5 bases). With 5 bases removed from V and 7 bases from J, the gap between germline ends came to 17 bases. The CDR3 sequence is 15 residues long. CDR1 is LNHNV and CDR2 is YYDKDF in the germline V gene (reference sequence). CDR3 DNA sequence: TGTGCCACCAGCTCAAACCTACAGGTTTACGGGGAGCTGTTTTTT. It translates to CATSSNLQVYGELFF.